This is a list of T cell receptor beta chains from one sample in a study of response to subunit inactivated influenza vaccine. TCRdb recomputed calls from the RT-PCR reads with MiXCR, one row per CDR3 protein. The table includes 600,000 to 850,000 distinct CDR3 sequences, 14% detected once. The sample here was PBMCs from blood, taken around 14 days before vaccination. These receptors were taken from a man aged 45-60 years who received an inactivated influenza vaccine. Both conserved end residues are part of each CDR3. A D gene is named only where the DNA matches it firmly. Clone size is not always given. Where it is, it says once, few, many or a class for expanded clones.

clone size | D gene | V gene | CDR3 protein
few | NA | TRBV2 | CASREITANEQFF
NA | NA | TRBV15 | CATSSGPGVRNSPLHF
few | TRBD1 | TRBV7-9 | CASSSKDRGINEQFF
NA | NA | TRBV7-6 | CASSSTVYNSPLHF
NA | NA | TRBV7-2 | CASSPSGMNTGELFF
NA | NA | TRBV7-8 | CASSAVPGTNTGELFF
NA | NA | TRBV7-8 | CGSSRGLFSTDTQYF
NA | TRBD1 | TRBV6-5 | CASSYAGGINTEAFF
few | TRBD1 | TRBV20-1 | CSADRDVGSPLHF
NA | NA | TRBV25-1 | CASSEYGGDGEKLFF
NA | NA | TRBV6-1 | CASRKDGSYEQYF
few | TRBD1 | TRBV29-1 | CSVQGAERHQYF
few | NA | TRBV29-1 | CSVHGFGDTGELFF
NA | NA | TRBV4-1 | CASSRQPGTYEQYF
NA | NA | TRBV6-1 | CASSVSSPYEQYF
many | TRBD1 | TRBV6-2/TRBV6-3 | CASRGQGTHEQYF
few | TRBD1 | TRBV11-2 | CASSYSRDSSFSGNTIYF
NA | NA | TRBV30 | CAWRFPGYGYTF
NA | NA | TRBV3-1 | CASTRDGTGYTF
NA | NA | TRBV3-1 | CASSPRIGVYEQYF
NA | TRBD1 | TRBV6-1 | CASSETGSTYEQYF
NA | NA | TRBV20-1 | CSAREVGRNQPQHF
NA | NA | TRBV7-9 | CASSLTLRGTETQYF
few | TRBD1 | TRBV28 | CASSLMGQGLLGTQYF
NA | TRBD1 | TRBV6-5 | CASSYRTGGTGNTIYF
NA | TRBD1 | TRBV20-1 | CSAKIPGQGLGEQYF
NA | NA | TRBV12-3/TRBV12-4 | CASGKLGGAYEQYF
few | TRBD1 | TRBV13 | CASSSRTGRSYEQYF
NA | NA | TRBV18 | CASSPGGGLEPQHF
few | NA | TRBV20-1 | CSARVDGWSSYNEQFF
many | NA | TRBV7-6 | CASSVDANTGELFF
NA | NA | TRBV2 | CASISPSDKETQYF
NA | NA | TRBV2 | CASRNIGQEVYGYTF
many | TRBD2 | TRBV10-3 | CAISEIAGDTDTQYF
many | NA | TRBV5-6 | CASSLIARDEQFF
many | TRBD2 | TRBV29-1 | CSVEDLLAGGWNEQFF
few | TRBD1 | TRBV18 | CASSPGTESSEQYF
NA | TRBD1 | TRBV7-2 | CASSPSGTGGVNSPLHF
NA | NA | TRBV5-1 | CASSLQGVDTQYF
few | TRBD1 | TRBV3-1 | CASSQDLWDRAKETQYF
many | TRBD1 | TRBV20-1 | CSANDRASYNEQFF
NA | NA | TRBV6-1 | CASMGWATDTQYF
few | TRBD1 | TRBV15 | CATSRGGAGTGFVEQFF
NA | NA | TRBV20-1 | CSARGTRKPYEQYF
NA | NA | TRBV6-5 | CASSYGYSGANVLTF
NA | TRBD2 | TRBV6-2/TRBV6-3 | CASSPAGAGGFSYEQYF
NA | TRBD2 | TRBV28 | CATLGQSRIAGGSYNEQFF
many | TRBD1 | TRBV4-2 | CASSQEDRVTGELFF
few | NA | TRBV4-1 | CASSQDALAKNIQYF
NA | NA | TRBV13 | CASNRVPYEQYF
NA | NA | TRBV20-1 | CSASGGGDEKLFF
few | NA | TRBV28 | CASSRKIYEQYF
many | NA | TRBV5-1 | CASSGDNEQFF
NA | TRBD2 | TRBV24-1 | CATSENLAGGFNEQFF
NA | NA | TRBV10-2 | CASSRGLDFVDEQFF
NA | NA | TRBV27 | CATWGSKGPHTQYF
few | TRBD2 | TRBV12-3/TRBV12-4 | CASRAGGSSTDTQYF
few | NA | TRBV20-1 | CSARDLGLGANEKLFF
NA | NA | TRBV20-1 | CSARLGGAYAGELFF